This TCR beta chain was documented in a study of naive and memory T cell subsets. Findings and caveats of the study: The power law exponent of TCR abundance differed between naive and memory cells. Over 90% of naive TCR sequences appeared only once after error correction, unlike memory subsets.

An equimolar mix of two oligonucleotides served as the beta constant-region primer for TRBC1 and TRBC2. The ligated cDNA underwent four PCR rounds using SP2 and nested alpha and beta constant-region primers. Each CDR3 protein is one row after TCRdb ran MiXCR on the UMI-ligation and nested PCR reads. The data contain around 160,000 distinct CDR3 sequences, over 15% of them seen just once; the ten biggest clones take up approximately 0.13%. Only a few counts were recorded for this clonotype. Its antigen is unidentified. Trimming took 4 bases from V and 0 from J, leaving 14 bases between them. CDR1 and CDR2 from the germline V gene are SGHNT and YYREEE (reference sequence). This CDR3 is built from 16 residues. CMV status came from CD4+ IFNgamma after overnight CMV lysate stimulation.

The source is a human donor in good health. The chain is built from TRBV5-4 and TRBJ1-5; TRBD1 is a possible D gene (5 bases). The sample comprised naive CD4+ T cells from blood. The CDR3 bases are TGTGCCAGCAGCCTAGGGACCCCCGGTAGCAATCAGCCCCAGCATTTT. Translated, it gives CASSLGTPGSNQPQHF.